One and the same sample provided the 27 T cell receptor beta chains below, sequenced in a study of T cells after yellow fever vaccination. TCRdb analysed the 5' RACE reads with MiXCR anew, one entry per CDR3 protein. The table includes approximately 550,000 distinct CDR3 sequences, roughly 13% detected once. The sample consisted of PBMCs, taken on the day of the yellow fever booster vaccination. These receptors came from a man aged 30-40 years who received the YFV17D yellow fever vaccine.

The V call is TRBV3-1, the J call TRBJ2-7, with D perhaps TRBD1 (5 bases). V was shortened by 2 bases and J by 7 bases, with 12 bases between the two germline ends. CDR1 is LGHDT, CDR2 YNNKEL, per germline (reference sequence). This CDR3 spans 13 amino acids. The CDR3 DNA is TGTGCCAGCAGCCAAACGGCAAGGGGAGAGCAGTACTTC. It translates to CASSQTARGEQYF.

The rearrangement links TRBV5-1 to TRBJ2-2; 10 nucleotides match TRBD1. J lost 4 bases, V lost 3 bases, and 6 bases had no gene match. CDR3 length: 16 residues. Germline V gene sequence: CDR1 SGHRS, CDR2 YFSETQ. CDR3 nucleotide sequence: TGCGCCAGCAGCTCACTGACAGGGGGCATCACCGGGGAGCTGTTTTTT. Its translation: CASSSLTGGITGELFF.

There are a few counts of this clonotype. The V gene is TRBV6-5, the J gene TRBJ1-4; TRBD1 might be the D (6 bases). The V end was cut by 3 bases, the J end by 5 bases, with 13 bases between. The CDR3 length is 15 residues. In germline, CDR1 is MNHEY, CDR2 SVGAGI. CDR3 in amino acids: CASSYRTAVNEKLFF. CDR3 nucleotide sequence: TGTGCCAGCAGTTATCGGACAGCGGTGAATGAAAAACTGTTTTTT.

This clonotype showed up just a few times. The chain recombines TRBV6-1 with TRBJ2-3; D not certain. This CDR3 comprises 14 residues. V was clipped by 7 bases and J by 2 bases, with 13 bases between them. CDR1 and CDR2 (germline): MNHNS, SASEGT. CDR3: CASMIRSITDTQYF. The DNA for the CDR3 is TGTGCCAGCATGATCCGGAGCATCACAGATACGCAGTATTTT.

The rearrangement links TRBV12-5 to TRBJ2-7; weak D call: TRBD1 (6 bases). Trimming shortened V by 5 bases and J by 0 bases, and 11 bases separated the two germline ends. The CDR3 totals 14 residues. CDR1 is LGHNT, CDR2 FRNRAP, per germline. CDR3 nucleotides: TGTGCTAGTGGTATACAGGGTGGCTCCTACGAGCAGTACTTC. This gives the protein CASGIQGGSYEQYF.

A few counts support this clonotype. This chain uses TRBV7-9 with TRBJ2-5, with 10 bases fitting TRBD2. CDR1 and CDR2 (germline): SEHNR, FQNEAQ (reference sequence). The CDR3 loop spans 16 amino acids. J was trimmed by 4 bases and V by 1 base; bases with no gene match: 6. CDR3 sequence (DNA): TGTGCCAGCAGCTTAGGCCTAGCGGGAGATTCAGAGACCCAGTACTTC. This encodes CASSLGLAGDSETQYF. Looking up the rest from reference TRBV7-9 and TRBJ2-5 gives the full variable domain: DTGVSQNPRHKITKRGQNVTFRCDPISEHNRLYWYRQTLGQGPEFLTYFQNEAQLEKSRLLSDRFSAERPKGSFSTLEIQRTEQGDSAMYLCASSLGLAGDSETQYFGPGTRLLVL.

The V call is TRBV25-1, the J call TRBJ1-4; the D is unclear. The ends were cut back, 0 bases at V and 4 bases at J, with 3 bases in the middle. Germline V gene lookup returns CDR1 MGHDK and CDR2 SYGVNS. The CDR3 sequence is 13 residues long. The CDR3 nucleotides read TGTGCCAGCAGTGAATACGGTAATGAAAAACTGTTTTTT. Its protein is CASSEYGNEKLFF. The full variable domain, in which reference TRBV25-1 and TRBJ1-4 provide the parts outside the CDR3, is EADIYQTPRYLVIGTGKKITLECSQTMGHDKMYWYQQDPGMELHLIHYSYGVNSTEKGDLSSESTVSRIRTEHFPLTLESARPSHTSQYLCASSEYGNEKLFFGSGTQLSVL.

The chain combines TRBV5-1 with TRBJ2-5; D possibly corresponds to TRBD2 (6 bases). CDR3 length equals 15 residues. Trimming cost V 5 bases and J 4 bases, with 18 bases left between them. Germline loops: CDR1 SGHRS, CDR2 YFSETQ. The CDR3 region is CASSPTPLGGETQYF. The CDR3 bases are TGCGCCAGCAGTCCGACCCCTTTGGGGGGAGAGACCCAGTACTTC.

The chain links TRBV7-2 to TRBJ2-2, with a tentative D call TRBD2 (6 bases). The CDR3 runs to 14 residues. Trimming pared 6 bases from V and 7 bases from J, leaving 15 bases between. The germline CDR1 and CDR2 sequences are SGHTA and FQGNSA. In DNA, the CDR3 is TGTGCCAGCAGTTCCTTTCGGCGGGGCGGGGAGCTGTTTTTT. It encodes CASSSFRRGGELFF. Filled out from reference TRBV7-2 and TRBJ2-2, the complete variable domain reads GAGVSQSPSNKVTEKGKDVELRCDPISGHTALYWYRQSLGQGLEFLIYFQGNSAPDKSGLPSDRFSAERTGGSVSTLTIQRTQQEDSAVYLCASSSFRRGGELFFGEGSRLTVL.

This chain links TRBV6-2 or TRBV6-3 with TRBJ2-7; 10 bases line up with TRBD2. Germline assignment: CDR1 MNHEY and CDR2 SVGEGT. This CDR3 has 14 residues. J gave up 6 bases and V 6 bases, and 8 bases lay outside the gene matches. This CDR3 is CASSEGLARSEQYF. CDR3 nucleotides: TGTGCCAGCAGCGAGGGACTAGCGAGGAGCGAGCAGTACTTC.

This chain joins TRBV9 and TRBJ1-6; a possible D gene is TRBD1 (5 bases). CDR1 is SGDLS and CDR2 is YYNGEE in the germline V gene. Trimming left V 2 bases short and J 7 bases short, with 16 bases between. The CDR3 covers 16 residues. In nucleotides, the CDR3 is TGTGCCAGCAGCGTTGGAGGAGGACGGGGGAATTCACCCCTCCACTTT. Encoded protein: CASSVGGGRGNSPLHF.

In this sample, this clonotype turned up a few times. The chain carries TRBV29-1 and TRBJ2-1, with D uncertain. Germline-derived CDR1 and CDR2 are SQVTM and ANQGSEA. The CDR3 has 11 residues. The germline V and J ends were trimmed by 3 bases and 6 bases, with 6 bases remaining between them. In DNA, the CDR3 is TGCAGCGTTGAGGCAGGCAATGAGCAGTTCTTC. Translating it yields CSVEAGNEQFF.

This clonotype was counted only a few times. The chain has TRBV12-3 or TRBV12-4 and TRBJ2-2; 7 nucleotides match TRBD1. V trimming: 6 bases; J trimming: 1 base; junction bases outside the gene matches: 8. The CDR3 is 16 residues long. CDR3 residues: CASSLTQGVNTGELFF. The CDR3 DNA reads as TGTGCCAGCAGCCTGACGCAGGGGGTGAACACCGGGGAGCTGTTTTTT.

The V gene is TRBV7-2, the J gene TRBJ2-4; 9 bases match TRBD1. V trimming: 4 bases; J trimming: 5 bases; junction bases outside the gene matches: 6. CDR3 length equals 15 residues. In germline, CDR1 is SGHTA, CDR2 FQGNSA. The CDR3 spells CASSSRRDRENIQYF. The CDR3 DNA reads as TGTGCCAGCAGCTCCAGGAGGGACAGGGAAAACATTCAGTACTTC.

The genes are TRBV29-1 and TRBJ2-1; TRBD1 matches at 8 bases. The germline CDR1 and CDR2 sequences are SQVTM and ANQGSEA. J was trimmed by 5 bases and V by 4 bases; bases with no gene match: 10. The CDR3 is 15 residues long. The CDR3 region is CSVVPGRQGHNEQFF. The CDR3 DNA sequence: TGCAGCGTTGTGCCGGGACGACAGGGGCACAATGAGCAGTTCTTC.

This clonotype was seen a few times. This rearrangement joins TRBV12-3 or TRBV12-4 to TRBJ2-7, with a possible D match to TRBD1 (5 bases). CDR3 length equals 16 residues. Trimming left V 7 bases short and J 4 bases short, with 23 bases between. CDR3 residues: CASTPGQFGRVYEQYF. DNA of the CDR3: TGTGCCAGCACCCCAGGGCAGTTTGGAAGGGTTTACGAGCAGTACTTC.

This clonotype appeared a few times. V usage is TRBV20-1 and J usage is TRBJ2-3; 12 bases line up with TRBD2. Germline CDR1 DFQATT, CDR2 SNEGSKA (reference sequence). J was trimmed by 4 bases and V by 6 bases; bases with no gene match: 11. The CDR3 runs 16 residues. In nucleotides, the CDR3 is TGCAGTGCAGAACGACTAGCGGGAGTCAAGCCAGATACGCAGTATTTT. Translation gives CSAERLAGVKPDTQYF.

CDR3: CASSHSSGGSEQYF. In DNA, the CDR3 is TGTGCCAGCAGTCACTCCTCGGGAGGAAGTGAGCAGTACTTC. The V gene is TRBV12-3 or TRBV12-4, the J gene TRBJ2-7, with 7 positions matching TRBD2. The CDR3 spans 14 residues. J lost 7 bases, V lost 5 bases, and 11 bases had no gene match.

This clonotype was observed at least ten times. V gene TRBV5-6 combines with J gene TRBJ2-1; the match to TRBD2 covers 11 bases. This CDR3 has 18 residues. V trimming: 4 bases; J trimming: 6 bases; junction bases outside the gene matches: 15. Germline V lookup: CDR1 SGHDT, CDR2 YYEEEE. The CDR3 reads CASSPTSTLAGGGNEQFF. The CDR3 DNA is TGTGCCAGCAGCCCGACCTCCACCCTAGCGGGAGGAGGCAATGAGCAGTTCTTC.

This clonotype was seen a handful of times. This rearrangement joins TRBV5-1 to TRBJ2-5; D could derive from TRBD1 or TRBD2 (5 bases each). Germline CDR1 is SGHRS and CDR2 is YFSETQ. The V end lost 4 bases, the J end lost 0 bases, and 16 bases lay between the germline ends. This CDR3 is 16 amino acids long. As DNA, the CDR3 is TGCGCCAGCAGCCAACGGGGACCCGATTACCAAGAGACCCAGTACTTC. It specifies CASSQRGPDYQETQYF.

V and J are TRBV24-1 and TRBJ2-6; D uncertain. V lost 5 bases, J lost 2 bases, and 9 bases lay in between. Germline lookup yields CDR1 KGHDR and CDR2 SFDVKD. This CDR3 has 15 residues. The CDR3 spells CATSGGEAGANVLTF. In DNA form, the CDR3 reads TGTGCCACCAGTGGTGGGGAAGCTGGGGCCAACGTCCTGACTTTC.

This clonotype was counted a few times. The chain uses TRBV28 and TRBJ2-4, with D hard to call. V was pared by 3 bases and J by 8 bases, with 20 bases between. CDR1 MDHEN and CDR2 SYDVKM come from the germline V gene. This CDR3 is built from 16 residues. As DNA, the CDR3 is TGTGCCAGCAGTTTCCCCTCGATTGAACATGCGGACATTCAGTACTTC. Its translation: CASSFPSIEHADIQYF. The full variable domain, completed using reference TRBV28 and TRBJ2-4, is DVKVTQSSRYLVKRTGEKVFLECVQDMDHENMFWYRQDPGLGLRLIYFSYDVKMKEKGDIPEGYSVSREKKERFSLILESASTNQTSMYLCASSFPSIEHADIQYFGAGTRLSVL.

The sample holds a few counts of this clonotype. V is TRBV4-2 and J is TRBJ2-1, with 8 bases lining up with TRBD2. The CDR3 consists of 19 residues. Germline V lookup: CDR1 LGHNA, CDR2 YNFKEQ. Trimming removed 6 bases from V and 2 bases from J; junction bases left unmatched: 18. The CDR3 DNA follows: TGTGCCAGCAGTACGTTGGGTTCGCGGGAGGTAGAAACCTACAATGAGCAGTTCTTC. It encodes CASSTLGSREVETYNEQFF.

The rearrangement joins TRBV10-2 to TRBJ2-4; D unresolved. The CDR3 has 12 residues. V gave up 5 bases and J gave up 9 bases, with 11 bases separating them. Germline V gives CDR1 WSHSY, CDR2 SAAADI. The CDR3 sequence: CASSPSPPIQYF. In nucleotides, the CDR3 is TGCGCCAGCAGTCCCAGTCCCCCCATTCAGTACTTC.

The CDR3 region is CSARSGASYNEQFF. CDR3 bases: TGCAGTGCTCGAAGCGGAGCGTCCTACAATGAGCAGTTCTTC. This chain links TRBV20-1 with TRBJ2-1, with D possibly being TRBD2 (5 bases). V lost 5 bases, J lost 1 base, and 12 bases lay in between. This CDR3 has 14 residues. The germline V gene encodes CDR1 DFQATT and CDR2 SNEGSKA (reference sequence).

This chain joins TRBV20-1 and TRBJ2-5; D not resolved. V was trimmed by 4 bases and J by 1 base, leaving 4 bases between them. CDR1 and CDR2 (germline): DFQATT, SNEGSKA (reference sequence). This CDR3 comprises 11 residues. The CDR3 spells CSAKVQETQYF. The CDR3 DNA follows: TGCAGTGCTAAGGTCCAAGAGACCCAGTACTTC.

This clonotype was detected only a few times. This rearrangement joins TRBV9 to TRBJ2-4, with 14 positions matching TRBD2. Per germline, CDR1 SGDLS and CDR2 YYNGEE. V lost 3 bases to trimming and J lost 2 bases; unmatched junction nucleotides: 4. This CDR3 has 17 amino acids. As DNA, the CDR3 is TGTGCCAGCAGCGCGGGACTAGCGGGAGCTACCAAAAACATTCAGTACTTC. It is translated as CASSAGLAGATKNIQYF.